This TCR beta chain comes out of a study of cytomegalovirus exposure and HLA in healthy donors. The study's findings and limits: Reported performance of the classifier showed diagnosis of cytomegalovirus status with high specificity and sensitivity. Sequencing depth across donors, presence/absence analyses assumed, was roughly uniform. There were several of the most significant clusters that appeared linked to common viral pathogens in a later analysis. Researchers reported in a later analysis that a missense DCLRE1C variant was tied to TCR beta V- and J-gene trimming.

Primers for the PCR totalled 60 Vbeta and 13 Jbeta. Profiling relied on immunoSEQ multiplex PCR, and the TCRdb table lists in-frame clones only, not all of them. The sample holds about 160,000 clones; approximately 81% are singletons and the top ten take more than 1.5%. Concerning this clone: The antigen remains undetermined.

The sequencing input was PBMCs. The clonotype was recovered from a man aged 18-30 years in good health and CMV-seronegative.

This CDR3 is CAWSVPGQWAQHF. DNA for the CDR3: TGTGCCTGGAGTGTGCCAGGGCAATGGGCCCAGCATTTT. The V and J genes are TRBV30 and TRBJ1-5; D might be TRBD1 (5 bases). With 0 bases removed from V and 11 bases from J, the gap between germline ends came to 14 bases. This CDR3 has 13 amino acids. Germline CDR1 and CDR2: GTSNPN and SVGIG (reference sequence).